This is a list of T cell receptor beta chains from one sample in a study of tumor-infiltrating lymphocytes in primary liver carcinoma. TCRdb used MiXCR to reprocess the multiplex PCR reads, holding one entry per CDR3 protein. The profile covers about 210,000 distinct CDR3 sequences, with around four fifths appearing a single time and about a sixth taken by the ten largest. Sequenced sample: tumor tissue from primary liver carcinoma. All receptors derive from a man aged 35 to 55 with primary liver carcinoma and hepatitis B virus infection. Both conserved end residues are part of each CDR3. Fields, in order: D gene, J gene, clone size, V gene, CDR3 DNA, CDR3 protein. The D gene is left open where the match is weak. A row's size may be missing; if present it is once, few, many or a size class.

NA,TRBJ2-1,NA,TRBV7-2,TGTGCCAGCAGCTGGGGGGTGGACAAGCCCTACAATGAGCAGTTCTTC,CASSWGVDKPYNEQFF
NA,TRBJ2-5,few,TRBV29-1,TGCAGTGTTGAATCAACAGGAAGGCAGACCCACTACTTC,CSVESTGRQTHYF
NA,TRBJ1-6,NA,TRBV6-1,TGTGCCAGCACTCGCCGGCCGGGTGGGTATAGTTCACCCCTCCACTTT,CASTRRPGGYSSPLHF
NA,TRBJ2-3,NA,TRBV6-2/TRBV6-3,TGTGGCAGCAGCTTCCTAGGACGGCTTGGGGGAGATGCGCAGTATTTT,CGSSFLGRLGGDAQYF
NA,TRBJ2-7,NA,TRBV12-3/TRBV12-4,TGTGCCAGGAGTAATATAGGGATTAGCGAGCAGTACTTC,CARSNIGISEQYF
NA,TRBJ2-2,NA,TRBV5-4,TGTGCCAACAGGCAGAAGACGGCCCGCGCCGGGGAGCTGTTTTTT,CANRQKTARAGELFF
TRBD1,TRBJ1-5,NA,TRBV4-1,TGCGCCAACAGCCAGGGGGTCGATAGCGATCAGCCCCAGCATTTT,CANSQGVDSDQPQHF
TRBD2,TRBJ2-7,NA,TRBV12-3/TRBV12-4,TGCGCCAGCAGTTTTCCCGGGACTAGCGGGAGAGTCGAGCAGTACTTC,CASSFPGTSGRVEQYF
NA,TRBJ2-7,NA,TRBV4-2,TGTGCCAGTAGCCAAGATCGGGACGAACAGTACTTC,CASSQDRDEQYF
NA,TRBJ1-5,NA,TRBV29-1,TGCTGCGTTGCTCAGGGTGGGCAGCCCCAGCATTTT,CCVAQGGQPQHF
NA,TRBJ2-5,NA,TRBV5-5,TGCGTCAGCAGCTTGGGTACAGAGGTCCAGTACTTC,CVSSLGTEVQYF
NA,TRBJ2-5,once,TRBV20-1,TGCAGTGTCCCCCTTGGAGAGACTCAGTACTTC,CSVPLGETQYF
NA,TRBJ2-1,NA,TRBV12-3/TRBV12-4,TGTGCCAGCAGTTTCGCCGAAGAGCAGTTCTTC,CASSFAEEQFF
NA,TRBJ2-1,once,TRBV12-3/TRBV12-4,TGTGCCAGCAGTTCGAGACTAGTGGGAAGGGATGAGCAGTTCTTC,CASSSRLVGRDEQFF
NA,TRBJ1-6,NA,TRBV6-5,TGTGCCAGCACTAAAACCCTTAGGAAGGAATCACCCATCCACTTT,CASTKTLRKESPIHF
TRBD1,TRBJ1-5,NA,TRBV6-6,TGTGTCAGCTGTCTAAGTCCGACAGGGGGACAGCCCCAGCATTTT,CVSCLSPTGGQPQHF
NA,TRBJ2-3,NA,TRBV12-3/TRBV12-4,TGTGCCAGCAGTCCCTTCGGTAATACGCAATATTTT,CASSPFGNTQYF
NA,TRBJ2-7,few,TRBV11-1,TGTGCCAGCAGTTTAGGGCCGGCGGATGTAAGCTCCTACGAGCAGTACTTC,CASSLGPADVSSYEQYF
NA,TRBJ1-1,NA,TRBV29-1,TGCAGCGTTGACGGGGGTACTAGGGAGGCTCTCTTT,CSVDGGTREALF
TRBD2,TRBJ2-5,many,TRBV29-1,TGCAGCGTCCCATTCCCGGGAGGGGAGACCCAGTACTTC,CSVPFPGGETQYF
NA,TRBJ1-1,NA,TRBV12-3/TRBV12-4,TGTGCCAACATTTTTCCAGGGGCCGCTGAAGCTTTCTTT,CANIFPGAAEAFF
NA,TRBJ1-1,NA,TRBV6-1,TGTGTCAGCCCCAGGACACGGGGCACTGAAGCTTTCTTT,CVSPRTRGTEAFF
NA,TRBJ1-2,NA,TRBV4-1,TGCGCCAGCAGCGAAGTGGGGGACAATGACTATGGCTACACCTTC,CASSEVGDNDYGYTF
NA,TRBJ2-5,NA,TRBV5-4,TGTGCCAGCAGCGCGACAGTGGGTCAAGAGACCCAGTACTTC,CASSATVGQETQYF
NA,TRBJ2-3,NA,TRBV4-2,TGTGCCAGCAGCCCGACCTCTACCTCTAGCGTGAGGTACACAGCTACGCAGTATTTT,CASSPTSTSSVRYTATQYF
TRBD2,TRBJ2-5,NA,TRBV29-1,TGCAGCGTCCGAGTCACGGGACGGGGGGTTGAGACCCAGTACTTC,CSVRVTGRGVETQYF
NA,TRBJ2-1,once,TRBV11-3,TGTTCCAGCAGCCTAGGCGTCTCGAACAGTGAGCAGTTCTTC,CSSSLGVSNSEQFF
NA,TRBJ2-2,NA,TRBV29-1,TGCAGCGTTGGTTTAGGGTGGGGGATCACCGAGGAGCTATTTTTT,CSVGLGWGITEELFF
TRBD2,TRBJ2-7,NA,TRBV20-1,TGCAGTGCTAGCCACGGGCTAGCGGGATTGGATGAGCAGTACTTC,CSASHGLAGLDEQYF
NA,TRBJ2-3,NA,TRBV29-1,TGCAGCGTTGGGAGAGGGCTTCAGCCCCAGTATTTT,CSVGRGLQPQYF
TRBD2,TRBJ2-3,NA,TRBV6-1,TGTGTCAGCAGTGCCAGCGGGAGAAGGGATACGCAGTATTTT,CVSSASGRRDTQYF
TRBD2,TRBJ2-4,once,TRBV11-1,TGTGCCAGCGGCTTTCACGGGACTAGCGCGACCAAAAACATTAAGTACTTC,CASGFHGTSATKNIKYF
NA,TRBJ1-4,many,TRBV2,TGTGCCAGCAACAAGGACAGACTAGAAAAACTGTTTTTT,CASNKDRLEKLFF
NA,TRBJ2-5,NA,TRBV30,TGTACTTTAAACACAGGGGGGGCAGAGACCCAGTACTTC,CTLNTGGAETQYF
NA,TRBJ1-3,NA,TRBV12-3/TRBV12-4,TGTGCCAGCGGTCTTGACCAGCACATCTCTGGAAACACCATATATTTT,CASGLDQHISGNTIYF
TRBD2,TRBJ2-3,NA,TRBV11-2,TGTGCCAGCAGCTTAAATCTGGGGGAGACTAGCACAGAAACGCAGTATTTT,CASSLNLGETSTETQYF
TRBD2,TRBJ2-2,NA,TRBV6-5,TGTGCGAGCAGATCGATCCTCGGGACTAGCGGGATAGGTGGGGAGCTGTTTTTC,CASRSILGTSGIGGELFF
NA,TRBJ2-7,NA,TRBV6-2/TRBV6-3,TGTGTCAGCAGGCCTAACGGGAGATACGAGCAGTACTTC,CVSRPNGRYEQYF
NA,TRBJ2-3,NA,TRBV4-2,TGTGTCAGCAGCCAATGGGTAGCTGGAGGGCCGGTTGGGACAGATACGCAGTATTTT,CVSSQWVAGGPVGTDTQYF
NA,TRBJ2-2,NA,TRBV29-1,TGCAGCGTTGCGAGGAGTGTAGGGCGAACCGGAGAGCTGTTTTTT,CSVARSVGRTGELFF
NA,TRBJ1-1,NA,TRBV12-3/TRBV12-4,TGTGCCAGCAGCGTCTGTGGGGCTGGTTTCGCTGAAGCTTTCTTT,CASSVCGAGFAEAFF
NA,TRBJ1-3,NA,TRBV5-5,TGTGCCAGCAGCTTTTTTTTCTCTGGAAACACCAAATATTTT,CASSFFFSGNTKYF
NA,TRBJ2-3,NA,TRBV29-1,TGCATCGTTGGGTTTTCATATACGCAGTATTTT,CIVGFSYTQYF
NA,TRBJ1-1,NA,TRBV29-1,TGCAGCGTTAGTCCAGGGTGGGATATGGTCGCTGGAGCTTTCTTT,CSVSPGWDMVAGAFF
NA,TRBJ1-5,NA,TRBV6-2/TRBV6-3,TGTGCCAGCAGGCCAGTCCCTCTTAGACCGATTAATCAGCCCCAGCATTTT,CASRPVPLRPINQPQHF
NA,TRBJ2-3,NA,TRBV29-1,TGCAGTGTCGGTGGAGTGGACGGACGTTGCACAGATACGCAGTATTTT,CSVGGVDGRCTDTQYF
TRBD2,TRBJ2-1,NA,TRBV6-1,TGTGCCGGCACACTCAAATGGGGGGGGTCCGGGGATGAGCAGTTCTTC,CAGTLKWGGSGDEQFF
TRBD1,TRBJ1-6,NA,TRBV28,TGTGCCAGCAGGGAACGGACAGGGCGCATTCCACCCCTCCACTTT,CASRERTGRIPPLHF
TRBD1,TRBJ1-5,many,TRBV6-1,TGTGCCAGCAGCCCCTCACAGGGGAAGCAGCCCCAGCATTTT,CASSPSQGKQPQHF
NA,TRBJ2-5,NA,TRBV7-8,TGTGCCAGCAACTTAGCGGGCAGGGGCACCCAAGAGACACAGTACTTC,CASNLAGRGTQETQYF
NA,TRBJ2-1,NA,TRBV29-1,TGCAGCGAGACTAGGGGGAAGCGCTATGAGCAGTTCTTC,CSETRGKRYEQFF
NA,TRBJ2-4,NA,TRBV11-3,TGTGCCAGCAGCTTCGGGGTGATAATCAAAAACATCCAGTACTTC,CASSFGVIIKNIQYF
NA,TRBJ2-4,NA,TRBV29-1,TGCAGCGTAATTCACGGGTGGGCCATTCAATACTTC,CSVIHGWAIQYF
NA,TRBJ2-7,NA,TRBV4-2,TGTGCCAGCAGCCCAGTGGCCGAGACGGGTTCATACGAGCAGTACTTC,CASSPVAETGSYEQYF